These 15 T cell receptor beta chains share one sample of origin, sequenced in a study of T cell changes during pregnancy in multiple sclerosis. The repertoire was sequenced with immunoSEQ multiplex PCR; TCRdb's copy has only in-frame clones and lacks some. The table includes about 38,000 clones, about 88% detected once. Here the sequenced sample was CD8+ T cells from peripheral blood mononuclear cells, taken in the third trimester of pregnancy. These receptors all stem from a female donor with multiple sclerosis, enrolled in a pregnancy study.

This chain connects TRBV19 to TRBJ1-4; maybe TRBD1 (6 bases). Between the trimmed V and J ends, which lost 5 bases and 5 bases, there was a span of 18 bases. From germline, CDR1 is LNHDA and CDR2 SQIVND (reference sequence). The CDR3 is made up of 16 amino acids. The CDR3 region has the DNA TGTGCCAGTAGTGCCGCTCGACGGGACAAAAATGAAAAACTGTTTTTT. Its translation: CASSAARRDKNEKLFF.

This clone occurred once. The chain carries TRBV7-9 and TRBJ1-5; 7 bases map to TRBD1. This CDR3 contains 13 residues. With V trimmed by 5 bases and J by 9 bases, 7 bases remained unmatched. CDR1 SEHNR and CDR2 FQNEAQ come from the germline V gene (reference sequence). The CDR3 loop is CASSSVPGGPQHF. Written as DNA, the CDR3 is TGTGCCAGCAGCAGCGTTCCAGGGGGGCCCCAGCATTTT.

Here the CDR3 DNA reads TGTGCCAGCAGTCCAAGAGGACAAGGAGAGACCCAGTACTTC. It translates to CASSPRGQGETQYF. The V and J genes are TRBV11-3 and TRBJ2-5, with a tentative D call TRBD1 (5 bases). This CDR3 spans 14 amino acids. Trimming cost V 6 bases and J 4 bases, with 15 bases left between them. CDR1 and CDR2 (germline): SGHNT, YENEEA.

The chain is built from TRBV7-8 and TRBJ2-7; TRBD1 is a possible D gene (5 bases). V was cut by 1 base and J by 4 bases, with 20 bases left in between. This CDR3 comprises 17 residues. Germline loops: CDR1 SGHVS, CDR2 FQNEAQ. For the CDR3, the DNA is TGTGCCAGCAGCTTAGGACCCGGACACCAGCCGGATTACGAGCAGTACTTC. Translating it yields CASSLGPGHQPDYEQYF.

The chain employs TRBV28 and TRBJ1-5, with D tentatively TRBD1 (5 bases). The CDR3 covers 15 residues. The germline V and J ends were trimmed by 0 bases and 4 bases, with 10 bases remaining between them. Germline V CDR1 and CDR2: MDHEN, SYDVKM. CDR3 sequence (DNA): TGTGCCAGCAGTTTATGGGCGGGGGGAAATCAGCCCCAGCATTTT. Translation gives CASSLWAGGNQPQHF. The full variable domain, completed using reference TRBV28 and TRBJ1-5, is DVKVTQSSRYLVKRTGEKVFLECVQDMDHENMFWYRQDPGLGLRLIYFSYDVKMKEKGDIPEGYSVSREKKERFSLILESASTNQTSMYLCASSLWAGGNQPQHFGDGTRLSIL.

This chain uses TRBV7-9 with TRBJ1-6; D call uncertain. This CDR3 comprises 16 residues. Trimming stripped 2 bases from V and 0 bases from J, with 8 bases between. Germline V gives CDR1 SEHNR, CDR2 FQNEAQ (reference sequence). The CDR3 bases are TGTGCCAGCAGCTTACTCGGGAGCTCCTATAATTCACCCCTCCACTTT. This encodes CASSLLGSSYNSPLHF. Drawing the rest from reference TRBV7-9 and TRBJ1-6, the complete variable domain is DTGVSQNPRHKITKRGQNVTFRCDPISEHNRLYWYRQTLGQGPEFLTYFQNEAQLEKSRLLSDRFSAERPKGSFSTLEIQRTEQGDSAMYLCASSLLGSSYNSPLHFGNGTRLTVT.

The rearrangement joins TRBV7-2 to TRBJ2-3, with TRBD2 identical over 12 bases. V dropped 2 bases and J dropped 4; count of bases not matched to a gene: 4. The CDR3 has 16 residues. Germline CDR1 is SGHTA and CDR2 is FQGNSA. CDR3 sequence (DNA): TGTGCCAGCAGCTTACTAGCGGGGGGGCCCCCAGATACGCAGTATTTT. Amino acid sequence: CASSLLAGGPPDTQYF.

The V and J genes are TRBV2 and TRBJ1-5; D is unclear. Germline CDR1 is SNHLY and CDR2 is FYNNEI. The CDR3 is 14 residues long. V was pared by 3 bases and J by 4 bases, with 10 bases between. The chain's CDR3 is CASSDAGPNQPQHF. CDR3 nucleotides: TGTGCCAGCAGTGATGCAGGCCCAAATCAGCCCCAGCATTTT.

The V call is TRBV2, the J call TRBJ1-2, with D perhaps TRBD1 (5 bases). The CDR3 has 19 residues. V shed 0 bases and J shed 7 bases, with 27 bases lying between them. CDR1 is SNHLY, CDR2 FYNNEI, per germline. The CDR3 bases are TGTGCCAGCAGTGAAGCGGTCGGGGGGTCGGAGGAGCAAGGGCCTGGCTACACCTTC. Amino acids: CASSEAVGGSEEQGPGYTF.

This clone showed up just once. J is TRBJ1-5 and V is TRBV6-5, with D possibly being TRBD1 (5 bases). CDR3 size: 13 residues. Trimming took 8 bases from V and 2 from J, leaving 10 bases between them. Germline V gene sequence: CDR1 MNHEY, CDR2 SVGAGI. The CDR3 DNA reads TGTGCCAGCTCAGGGTTTGGCAATCAGCCCCAGCATTTT. It is translated as CASSGFGNQPQHF.

The chain is built from TRBV5-4 and TRBJ2-3, with a tentative D call TRBD1 (6 bases). V shed 2 bases and J shed 4 bases, with 17 bases lying between them. This CDR3 contains 16 residues. CDR1 and CDR2 (germline): SGHNT, YYREEE (reference sequence). CDR3 in amino acids: CASSFFEGVFADTQYF. The CDR3 DNA sequence: TGTGCCAGCAGCTTTTTCGAGGGGGTATTTGCAGATACGCAGTATTTT. Drawing the rest from reference TRBV5-4 and TRBJ2-3, the complete variable domain is ETGVTQSPTHLIKTRGQQVTLRCSSQSGHNTVSWYQQALGQGPQFIFQYYREEENGRGNFPPRFSGLQFPNYSSELNVNALELDDSALYLCASSFFEGVFADTQYFGPGTRLTVL.

This sequence joins TRBV27 and TRBJ2-7; possible D gene TRBD1, 6 bases. V was pared by 2 bases and J by 5 bases, with 16 bases between. Germline V CDR1 and CDR2: MNHEY, SMNVEV (reference sequence). The CDR3 is 15 amino acids. The CDR3 loop reads CASSLTQGMVNEQYF. The CDR3 DNA sequence: TGTGCCAGCAGTTTAACCCAGGGGATGGTTAACGAGCAGTACTTC.

This clone was picked up one time. The J gene is TRBJ1-3, the V gene TRBV19; 8 nucleotides agree with TRBD1. Germline V gives CDR1 LNHDA, CDR2 SQIVND (reference sequence). The CDR3 spans 15 residues. V was pared by 5 bases and J by 7 bases, with 10 bases of the junction left unmatched. DNA for the CDR3: TGTGCCAGTAGTCCCTACTGGACAGGGACGAACACCATATATTTT. This codes for CASSPYWTGTNTIYF. The complete variable domain, with remaining parts taken from reference TRBV19 and TRBJ1-3, reads DGGITQSPKYLFRKEGQNVTLSCEQNLNHDAMYWYRQDPGQGLRLIYYSQIVNDFQKGDIAEGYSVSREKKESFPLTVTSAQKNPTAFYLCASSPYWTGTNTIYFGEGSWLTVV.

The J gene is TRBJ1-1, the V gene TRBV2; TRBD1 might be the D (6 bases). The CDR3 has 15 residues. V was trimmed by 2 bases and J by 4 bases, leaving 14 bases between them. Germline CDR1 SNHLY, CDR2 FYNNEI. CDR3 amino acids: CASSEINLQGTEAFF. The CDR3 DNA reads TGTGCCAGCAGTGAAATAAATTTACAGGGCACTGAAGCTTTCTTT.

The chain combines TRBV27 with TRBJ1-1; TRBD1 is a possible D gene (5 bases). This CDR3 spans 13 amino acids. The V end lost 4 bases, the J end lost 0 bases, and 6 bases lay between the germline ends. Germline lookup yields CDR1 MNHEY and CDR2 SMNVEV (reference sequence). CDR3 sequence reads: CASSWGLNTEAFF. The CDR3 DNA reads TGTGCCAGCAGTTGGGGCCTGAACACTGAAGCTTTCTTT.